These 5 T cell receptor beta chains share one sample of origin, sequenced in a study of T cells in Graves' hyperthyroidism and ophthalmopathy. RNA transcripts were the template for amplifying TCR beta CDR3 regions. A first-round RT-PCR of the TCR CDR3 used the HTBI primer set. MiXCR was run by TCRdb on the multiplex PCR reads, yielding one entry per CDR3 protein. The sample has under 650,000 distinct CDR3 sequences, about 16% seen once. The sample comprised blood. These receptors were obtained from a woman in her 30s with Graves' hyperthyroidism.

J is TRBJ2-7 and V is TRBV19; the match to TRBD2 covers 8 bases. V trimming: 2 bases; J trimming: 3 bases; junction bases outside the gene matches: 9. This CDR3 has 16 amino acids. CDR1 and CDR2 (germline): LNHDA, SQIVND (reference sequence). CDR3 region: CASSIRGRPSIYEQYF. DNA for the CDR3: TGTGCCAGTAGTATACGCGGGAGGCCCTCCATCTACGAGCAGTACTTC.

This clonotype was seen at least ten times. The chain uses TRBV28 and TRBJ2-7; no reliable D call. CDR1 is MDHEN and CDR2 is SYDVKM in the germline V gene. V lost 2 bases to trimming and J lost 5 bases, with 16 bases between them. This CDR3 spans 15 amino acids. CDR3: CASSLITRINNEQYF. The CDR3 bases are TGTGCCAGCAGTTTAATTACACGTATAAATAACGAGCAGTACTTC.

A few counts support this clonotype. This chain links TRBV5-5 with TRBJ2-1, with TRBD1 matching 10 bases. The CDR3 has 16 residues. J was trimmed by 7 bases and V by 3 bases; bases with no gene match: 10. Germline-derived CDR1 and CDR2 are SGHKS and YYEKEE (reference sequence). CDR3 in amino acids: CASSSSDRGLGNEQFF. Written as DNA, the CDR3 is TGTGCCAGCAGCTCCTCTGACAGGGGGCTAGGTAATGAGCAGTTCTTC.

The rearrangement uses TRBV27 and TRBJ2-1; 11 nucleotides align to TRBD2. V lost 4 bases and J lost 15; bases outside the gene matches: 8. CDR1 and CDR2 (germline): MNHEY, SMNVEV (reference sequence). The CDR3 spans 13 residues. The CDR3 here is CASSSTLAGGWFF. CDR3 nucleotides: TGTGCCAGCAGTTCAACCTTAGCGGGAGGGTGGTTCTTC.

This clonotype was picked up a small number of times. This chain uses TRBV29-1 with TRBJ2-7; TRBD1 agrees at 9 bases. V lost 5 bases, J lost 5 bases, and 13 bases stayed unmatched. This CDR3 spans 15 amino acids. Per the germline V gene, CDR1 is SQVTM and CDR2 is ANQGSEA. The CDR3 here is CSVYGGQGLVDEQYF. In DNA form, the CDR3 reads TGCAGCGTTTACGGCGGACAGGGGCTTGTCGACGAGCAGTACTTC.